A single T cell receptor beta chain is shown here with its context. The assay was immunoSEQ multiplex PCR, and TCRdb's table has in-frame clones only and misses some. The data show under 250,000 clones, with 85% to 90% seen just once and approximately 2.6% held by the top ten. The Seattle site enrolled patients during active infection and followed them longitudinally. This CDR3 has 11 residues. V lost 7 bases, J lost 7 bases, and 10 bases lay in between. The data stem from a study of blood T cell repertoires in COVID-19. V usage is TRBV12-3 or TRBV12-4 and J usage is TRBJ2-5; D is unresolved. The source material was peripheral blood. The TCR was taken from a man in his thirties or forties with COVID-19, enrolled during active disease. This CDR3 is CASTRGATQYF. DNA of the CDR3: TGTGCCAGCACCCGAGGAGCGACCCAGTACTTC.